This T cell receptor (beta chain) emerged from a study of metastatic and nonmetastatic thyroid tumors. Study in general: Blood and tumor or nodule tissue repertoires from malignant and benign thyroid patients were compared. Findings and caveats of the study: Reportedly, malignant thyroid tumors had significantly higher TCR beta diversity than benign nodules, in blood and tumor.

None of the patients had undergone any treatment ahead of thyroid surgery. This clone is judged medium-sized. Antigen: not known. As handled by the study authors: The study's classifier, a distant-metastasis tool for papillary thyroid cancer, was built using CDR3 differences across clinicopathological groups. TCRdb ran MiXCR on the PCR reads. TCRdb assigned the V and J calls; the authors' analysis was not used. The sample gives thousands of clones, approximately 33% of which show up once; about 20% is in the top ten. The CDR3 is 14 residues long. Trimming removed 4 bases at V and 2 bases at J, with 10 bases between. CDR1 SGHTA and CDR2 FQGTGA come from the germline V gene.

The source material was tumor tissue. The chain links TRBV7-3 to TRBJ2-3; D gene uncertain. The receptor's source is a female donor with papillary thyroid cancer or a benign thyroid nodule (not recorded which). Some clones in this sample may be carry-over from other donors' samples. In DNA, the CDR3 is TGTGCCAGCAGCTCTACCGCCCCCACAGATACGCAGTATTTT. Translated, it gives CASSSTAPTDTQYF.